Described below is a single T cell receptor (beta chain) sequence and its context. Its specificity is not known. V dropped 3 bases and J dropped 0 bases, with 12 bases sitting between them. Germline V gives CDR1 LNHNV, CDR2 YYDKDF (reference sequence). This CDR3 has 15 amino acids. These data are taken from a study of cytomegalovirus exposure and HLA in healthy donors. Primers: 60 Vbeta forward and 13 Jbeta reverse. TCRdb's table, derived via immunoSEQ multiplex PCR, lists solely in-frame clones and lacks some. The data show about 170,000 clones, around 78% seen once. Study-wide results and caveats: Presence/absence analyses supposed approximately even sequencing depth among donors.

Sequencing used PBMCs. The receptor's source is a woman aged 25 to 39 in good health and CMV-seropositive. The rearrangement joins TRBV15 to TRBJ2-7, with D possibly TRBD2 on 5 matching bases. CDR3 sequence: CATSRDTGSSYEQYF. The DNA of the CDR3 is TGTGCCACCAGCAGGGATACGGGAAGCTCCTACGAGCAGTACTTC.